The 9 T cell receptor beta chains listed next were all sequenced from one sample in a study of blood T cell repertoires in COVID-19. Assay: immunoSEQ multiplex PCR; the TCRdb copy retains only in-frame clones and omits some. Of 200,000 to 250,000 clones detected, about nine tenths appear once; the ten largest clones hold 4.4%. The sample taken for sequencing was peripheral blood. These TCRs come from a man in his fifties or sixties with acute or convalescent COVID-19.

The J gene is TRBJ1-2, the V gene TRBV5-4; 7 bases align to TRBD1. V shed 4 bases and J 5 bases; nucleotides not matched to a gene: 8. The CDR3 totals 14 residues. Germline CDR1 is SGHNT and CDR2 is YYREEE (reference sequence). CDR3 DNA sequence: TGTGCCAGCAGCCCGACAGGGTATGGGTATGGCTACACCTTC. Residues: CASSPTGYGYGYTF.

V usage is TRBV12-3 or TRBV12-4 and J usage is TRBJ1-1; D uncertain. V was clipped by 7 bases and J by 3 bases, with 9 bases between them. The CDR3 length is 12 residues. CDR3 sequence: CASTAGDTEAFF. CDR3 in DNA: TGTGCCAGCACCGCCGGGGACACTGAAGCTTTCTTT.

The rearrangement joins TRBV6-4 to TRBJ2-2; D is ambiguous. Trimming left V 5 bases short and J 1 base short, with 5 bases between. Germline assignment: CDR1 MRHNA and CDR2 SNTAGT. The CDR3 spans 13 residues. CDR3 protein: CASSRGNTGELFF. In nucleotides, the CDR3 is TGTGCCAGCAGTCGAGGGAACACCGGGGAGCTGTTTTTT.

The chain couples TRBV19 to TRBJ2-3; no clear D. Germline CDR1 and CDR2: LNHDA and SQIVND (reference sequence). V was shortened by 7 bases and J by 3 bases, with 8 bases between the two germline ends. The CDR3 covers 12 residues. The CDR3, as DNA: TGTGCCAGTACCTCTCGGACAGATACGCAGTATTTT. Translation: CASTSRTDTQYF.

The chain recombines TRBV29-1 with TRBJ1-2; no clear D. The CDR3 is made up of 12 amino acids. Trimming took off 2 bases at V and 2 bases at J, with 6 bases between the two ends. Germline V gives CDR1 SQVTM, CDR2 ANQGSEA. The CDR3 nucleotides are TGCAGCGTTGAACGTCCCAACTATGGCTACACCTTC. This translates into CSVERPNYGYTF.

The DNA for the CDR3 is TGTGCCAGCAGCCCCGGACAAAATCAGCCCCAGCATTTT. It codes for CASSPGQNQPQHF. The chain couples TRBV5-8 to TRBJ1-5, with D tentatively TRBD1 (5 bases). Germline-derived CDR1 and CDR2 are SGHTS and YDEGEE. The ends were cut back, 4 bases at V and 4 bases at J, with 9 bases in the middle. This CDR3 spans 13 amino acids.

The chain joins TRBV20-1 to TRBJ1-1, with TRBD1 as a possible D gene (5 bases). The CDR3 has 13 residues. Trimming took off 3 bases at V and 1 base at J, with 9 bases between the two ends. Germline lookup yields CDR1 DFQATT and CDR2 SNEGSKA (reference sequence). The CDR3 region is CSASITGNTEAFF. The CDR3 DNA reads as TGCAGTGCTAGTATCACAGGGAACACTGAAGCTTTCTTT.

The gene calls are TRBV6-2 or TRBV6-3 and TRBJ1-5, with 9 positions matching TRBD1. The V gene's germline CDR1 is MNHEY and CDR2 SVGEGT. The V and J ends lost 4 bases and 1 base, in that order; junction bases with no gene match: 5. There are 16 residues in the CDR3. CDR3 DNA: TGTGCCAGCAGTTGGCGAGGACAGGGGAGCAATCAGCCCCAGCATTTT. This gives the protein CASSWRGQGSNQPQHF.

This chain uses TRBV9 with TRBJ1-1; TRBD1 agrees at 8 bases. The CDR3 has 15 amino acids. After removal of 4 bases from V and 2 bases from J, the junction contained 7 bases not matched to a gene. Germline assignment: CDR1 SGDLS and CDR2 YYNGEE. The CDR3 DNA reads as TGTGCCAGCAGCCCTCGGGGACAGGTAAACACTGAAGCTTTCTTT. Protein product: CASSPRGQVNTEAFF.